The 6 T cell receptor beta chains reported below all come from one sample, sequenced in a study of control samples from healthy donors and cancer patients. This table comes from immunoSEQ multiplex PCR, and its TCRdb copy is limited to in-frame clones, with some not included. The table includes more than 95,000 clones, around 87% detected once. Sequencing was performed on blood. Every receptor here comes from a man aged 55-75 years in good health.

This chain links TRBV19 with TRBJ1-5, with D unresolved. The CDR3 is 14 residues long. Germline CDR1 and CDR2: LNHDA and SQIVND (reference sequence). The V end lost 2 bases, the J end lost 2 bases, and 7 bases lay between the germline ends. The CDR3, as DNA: TGTGCCAGTAGTATACAGGCAGGCAATCAGCCCCAGCATTTT. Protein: CASSIQAGNQPQHF.

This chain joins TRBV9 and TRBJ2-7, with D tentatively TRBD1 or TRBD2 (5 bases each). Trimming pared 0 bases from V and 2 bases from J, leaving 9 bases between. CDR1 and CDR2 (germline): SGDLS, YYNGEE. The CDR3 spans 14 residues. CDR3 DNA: TGTGCCAGCAGCGTAGGGGACGGACCCTACGAGCAGTACTTC. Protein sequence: CASSVGDGPYEQYF.

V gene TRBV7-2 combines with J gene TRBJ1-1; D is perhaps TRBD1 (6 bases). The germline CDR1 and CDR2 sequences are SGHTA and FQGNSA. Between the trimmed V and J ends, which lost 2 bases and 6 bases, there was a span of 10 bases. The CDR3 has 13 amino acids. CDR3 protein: CASSLREGAEAFF. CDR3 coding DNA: TGTGCCAGCAGCTTAAGAGAGGGGGCTGAAGCTTTCTTT.

CDR3 loop: CASSLSRPVPQHF. CDR3 coding DNA: TGTGCCAGCAGTTTATCTCGACCGGTACCCCAGCATTTT. The chain joins TRBV12-3 or TRBV12-4 to TRBJ1-5; D remains unclear. The CDR3 spans 13 residues. V gave up 2 bases and J gave up 10 bases, with 12 bases separating them.

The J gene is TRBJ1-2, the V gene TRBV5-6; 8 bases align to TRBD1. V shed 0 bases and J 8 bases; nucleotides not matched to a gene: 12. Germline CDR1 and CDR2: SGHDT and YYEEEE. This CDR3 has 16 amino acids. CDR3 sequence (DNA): TGTGCCAGCAGCTTGGGCCCGGGACAGGATAATAGAGGCTACACCTTC. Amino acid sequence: CASSLGPGQDNRGYTF. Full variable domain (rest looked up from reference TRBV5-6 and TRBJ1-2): DAGVTQSPTHLIKTRGQQVTLRCSPKSGHDTVSWYQQALGQGPQFIFQYYEEEERQRGNFPDRFSGHQFPNYSSELNVNALLLGDSALYLCASSLGPGQDNRGYTFGSGTRLTVV.

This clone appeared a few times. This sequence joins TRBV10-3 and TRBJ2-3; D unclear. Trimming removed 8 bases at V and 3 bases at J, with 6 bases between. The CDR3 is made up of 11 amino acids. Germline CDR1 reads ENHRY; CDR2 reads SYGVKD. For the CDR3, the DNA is TGTGCCATCGGGCGTACAGATACGCAGTATTTT. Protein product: CAIGRTDTQYF.